This entry is about one T cell receptor (beta chain). Germline CDR1 LNHNV, CDR2 YYDKDF (reference sequence). Trimming pared 2 bases from V and 8 bases from J, leaving 16 bases between. The CDR3 covers 15 residues. Generated by immunoSEQ multiplex PCR, the TCRdb table keeps only in-frame clones and is missing some. The sample carries roughly 170,000 clones, approximately 85% recorded once. The data belong to a study of blood T cell repertoires in COVID-19. Sequences were obtained from peripheral blood. The V gene is TRBV15, the J gene TRBJ2-1; D possibly corresponds to TRBD2 (7 bases). The receptor comes from a man aged 60 to 75 who had recovered from COVID-19. DNA of the CDR3: TGTGCCACCAGCAGACGCGGAGGGGGGGAGGATGAGCAGTTCTTC. Translating gives CATSRRGGGEDEQFF.